This entry is about one T cell receptor beta chain. Its antigen remains unknown. Buffy coats from healthy blood donors served as controls. Germline CDR1 reads KGHSH; CDR2 reads LQKENI. The length of the CDR3 is 15 residues. The germline V and J ends were trimmed by 3 bases and 4 bases, with 13 bases remaining between them. These data come from a study of STAT5B mutations in CD4+ large granular lymphocyte leukemia. Across the study: Healthy donors showed HLA-associated enrichment of the CDR3 'QG' motif.

Data came from immunoSEQ multiplex PCR; TCRdb stores just in-frame clones and leaves some out. The sample includes more than 30,000 clones, roughly 71% of them seen just once. Study-wide results and caveats: Main leukemic clonotypes were patient-specific, but more than 20% appeared at low frequency elsewhere.

The material sequenced was CD4+ T cells from blood buffy coats. The receptor comes from a human donor in good health. This chain links TRBV18 with TRBJ1-5; D possibly corresponds to TRBD1 (6 bases). DNA for the CDR3: TGTGCCAGCTCACCCTCGTGGGGGACAAATCAGCCCCAGCATTTT. This gives the protein CASSPSWGTNQPQHF.